This record covers a single TCR beta chain. This clonotype was detected only a few times. Its antigen remains undetermined. No qualities accompany the bases; no much larger clone lies one base away. The data stem from a study of T cell repertoires in cytomegalovirus infection (dated by TCRdb to about 2019). Regarding the study in general: Peptide stimulations targeted recently identified HLA-C-restricted CMV epitopes, whose presentation resists viral immunomodulation, together with well-studied HLA-B-restricted epitopes. The HLA type of each donor mattered for the analysis, because public TCR beta signatures pointed to carriage of CMV infection along with the matching HLA type.

The sequencing machine was an Illumina HiSeq 1500. The public reads were run again by TCRdb, first through fastp at Q25 and then through MiXCR, and only productive beta chains were kept. Each CDR3 protein appears once, grouped with its most common genes and DNA. Here the sample has about 570,000 distinct CDR3 sequences; 35% to 50% occur a single time. 48% of the sample is taken by the ten largest. The germline V gene gives CDR1 as SGHVS and CDR2 as FNYEAQ. At the junction V is shortened by 1 base and J by 5 bases, with 9 bases in between. Inclusive of the bounding cysteine and phenylalanine, the CDR3 is 15 residues long. Just the 45-base CDR3 DNA is kept, in frame starting at base 1. Sample treatment or condition, as interpreted from the label and publication: in vitro stimulation with specific CMV peptide epitopes to enrich CMV-specific T cells. Overall study results and their limits: The ex vivo response was dominated by HLA-C-restricted CMV-specific TCR beta clonotypes, which also provided the single most frequent clonotype in two of eight donors. In both this cohort and an independent cohort of several hundred donors, the cumulative frequency of public TCR beta family members distinguished carriers of CMV infection plus the relevant HLA type.

The clonotype comes from a human donor in good health (CMV status not recorded). Some clones in this sample may be carry-over from other donors' samples. The chain employs TRBV7-6 and TRBJ1-6, with the D gene not clear enough to name. The material was cultured PBMCs, obtained from culture after CMV antigen stimulation. The DNA reads TGTGCCAGCAGCTTAGACGGAACGAATAATTCACCCCTCCACTTT. It translates to CASSLDGTNNSPLHF.